These 8 T cell receptor beta chains originate from one sample sequenced in a study of shared clonotypes between healthy human individuals. Clones were sequenced by immunoSEQ multiplex PCR, and TCRdb holds only the in-frame ones, with some missing. The data contain roughly 2,000,000 clones, approximately 95% of them singletons. Terminally differentiated effector memory CD45RA+ cells were excluded by CCR7 positive selection of CD45RO-negative cells. Sequenced sample: naive CD8+ T cells sorted from blood. Receptors originate from a man aged 18 to 29 in good health.

V is TRBV7-9 and J is TRBJ2-7; D perhaps matches TRBD1 (6 bases). V lost 5 bases and J 1 base, leaving 15 bases between the germline ends. CDR1 is SEHNR and CDR2 is FQNEAQ in the germline V gene (reference sequence). CDR3 length: 15 residues. In DNA, the CDR3 is TGTGCCAGCAGCACGACCGAGGGGGTTTCCTACGAGCAGTACTTC. This gives the protein CASSTTEGVSYEQYF. Full variable domain (remainder filled in from reference TRBV7-9 and TRBJ2-7): DTGVSQNPRHKITKRGQNVTFRCDPISEHNRLYWYRQTLGQGPEFLTYFQNEAQLEKSRLLSDRFSAERPKGSFSTLEIQRTEQGDSAMYLCASSTTEGVSYEQYFGPGTRLTVT.

The chain links TRBV9 to TRBJ2-2, with 10 bases matching TRBD2. CDR3 size: 19 residues. The germline gives CDR1 SGDLS, CDR2 YYNGEE. V was pared by 0 bases and J by 0 bases, with 8 bases of the junction left unmatched. Here the CDR3 DNA reads TGTGCCAGCAGCGTAGCCCCAACCGGACTAGCGGCGAACACCGGGGAGCTGTTTTTT. Its translation is CASSVAPTGLAANTGELFF.

The CDR3 region is CASSHGRGLNTEAFF. In DNA form, the CDR3 reads TGTGCCAGCAGCCATGGTCGGGGGCTGAACACTGAAGCTTTCTTT. V gene TRBV11-2 combines with J gene TRBJ1-1; D might be TRBD1 (6 bases). The CDR3 totals 15 residues. V lost 5 bases, J lost 0 bases, and 13 bases lay in between. The germline gives CDR1 SGHAT, CDR2 FQNNGV.

This sequence joins TRBV27 and TRBJ2-1; D is uncertain. Germline assignment: CDR1 MNHEY and CDR2 SMNVEV (reference sequence). Trimming left V 0 bases short and J 4 bases short, with 10 bases between. This CDR3 spans 15 amino acids. In nucleotides, the CDR3 is TGTGCCAGCAGTTTATCTCCCCTATCTTACAATGAGCAGTTCTTC. This encodes CASSLSPLSYNEQFF.

The V gene is TRBV18, the J gene TRBJ2-7, with D perhaps TRBD2 (6 bases). Trimming left V 3 bases short and J 4 bases short, with 19 bases between. Germline assignment: CDR1 KGHSH and CDR2 LQKENI. The CDR3 covers 16 residues. CDR3 bases: TGTGCCAGCTCACCGCCAACCGGCGGGGAGTTTTACGAGCAGTACTTC. Protein sequence: CASSPPTGGEFYEQYF. Variable domain in full (rest from reference TRBV18 and TRBJ2-7): NAGVMQNPRHLVRRRGQEARLRCSPMKGHSHVYWYRQLPEEGLKFMVYLQKENIIDESGMPKERFSAEFPKEGPSILRIQQVVRGDSAAYFCASSPPTGGEFYEQYFGPGTRLTVT.

This clone has only one observation. V is TRBV11-2 and J is TRBJ1-1; 8 bases map to TRBD1. CDR3 length: 13 amino acids. V gave up 5 bases and J gave up 2 bases; unmatched junction bases: 1. Germline loops: CDR1 SGHAT, CDR2 FQNNGV. The CDR3: CASSDRGNTEAFF. For the CDR3, the DNA is TGTGCCAGCAGCGACAGGGGAAACACTGAAGCTTTCTTT.

Concerning this clone itself: Other DNA sequences from this sample encode an identical CDR3 as well. The chain employs TRBV4-3 and TRBJ2-5; D is uncertain. This CDR3 has 15 amino acids. Trimming left V 0 bases short and J 1 base short, with 9 bases between. The germline V gene has CDR1 LGHNA and CDR2 YSLEER. CDR3 amino acids: CASSQDIVSQETQYF. The CDR3 coding sequence is TGCGCCAGCAGCCAAGACATCGTCAGCCAAGAGACCCAGTACTTC.

This chain links TRBV6-5 with TRBJ2-5, with D possibly TRBD1 on 7 matching bases. This CDR3 comprises 14 residues. With 0 bases removed from V and 3 bases from J, the gap between germline ends came to 8 bases. Germline loops: CDR1 MNHEY, CDR2 SVGAGI. The CDR3, as DNA: TGTGCCAGCAGTTACTCCAGGGGGGAAGAGACCCAGTACTTC. Translating gives CASSYSRGEETQYF.